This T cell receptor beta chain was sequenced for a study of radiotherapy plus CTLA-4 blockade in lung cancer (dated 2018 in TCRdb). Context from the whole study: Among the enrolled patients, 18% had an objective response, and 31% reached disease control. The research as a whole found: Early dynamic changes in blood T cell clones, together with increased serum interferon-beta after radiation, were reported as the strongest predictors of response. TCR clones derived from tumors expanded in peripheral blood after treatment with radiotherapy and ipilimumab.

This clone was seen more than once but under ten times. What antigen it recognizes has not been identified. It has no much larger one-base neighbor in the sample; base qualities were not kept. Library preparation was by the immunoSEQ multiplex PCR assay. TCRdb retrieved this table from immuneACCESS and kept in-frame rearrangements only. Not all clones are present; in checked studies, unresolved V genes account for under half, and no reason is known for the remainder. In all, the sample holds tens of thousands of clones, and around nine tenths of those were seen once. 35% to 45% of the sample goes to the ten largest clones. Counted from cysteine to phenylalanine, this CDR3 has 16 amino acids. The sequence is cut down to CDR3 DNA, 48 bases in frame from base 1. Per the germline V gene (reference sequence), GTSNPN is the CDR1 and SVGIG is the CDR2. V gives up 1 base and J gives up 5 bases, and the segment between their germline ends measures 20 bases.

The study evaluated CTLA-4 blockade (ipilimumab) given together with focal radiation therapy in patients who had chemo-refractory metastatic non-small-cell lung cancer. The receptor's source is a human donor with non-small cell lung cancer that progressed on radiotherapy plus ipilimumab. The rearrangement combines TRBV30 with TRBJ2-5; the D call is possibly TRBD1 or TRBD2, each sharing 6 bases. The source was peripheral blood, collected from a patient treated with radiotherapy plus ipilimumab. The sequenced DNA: TGTGCCTGGAGTGGCGGCGTCGGGGGCCCGGGGGAGACCCAGTACTTC. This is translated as CAWSGGVGGPGETQYF.